The 28 T cell receptor beta chains presented below share a single source sample, sequenced in a study of T cell changes during pregnancy in multiple sclerosis. The method was immunoSEQ multiplex PCR; TCRdb's version includes in-frame clones alone and lacks a portion of them. The sample contains some 60,000 clones, 89% of which appear only once. Sequences were derived from peripheral blood, sampled after pregnancy. The source is a female donor with multiple sclerosis, enrolled in a pregnancy study.

The CDR3 DNA reads TGTGCCAGCAGCGTGACAGGGGGTGGGTATGAGCAGTTCTTC. Translation gives CASSVTGGGYEQFF. V usage is TRBV7-3 and J usage is TRBJ2-1; 9 bases match TRBD1. The germline gives CDR1 SGHTA, CDR2 FQGTGA. This CDR3 comprises 14 residues. V was pared by 5 bases and J by 8 bases, with 7 bases of the junction left unmatched.

This CDR3 reads CAISETRTGKAKNIQYF. Written as DNA, the CDR3 is TGTGCCATCAGTGAGACCCGGACAGGGAAAGCCAAAAACATTCAGTACTTC. V and J are TRBV10-3 and TRBJ2-4; 8 bases are shared with TRBD1. Trimming took 2 bases from V and 0 from J; bases not matched to a gene: 6. The CDR3 totals 17 residues. CDR1 is ENHRY, CDR2 SYGVKD, per germline.

J is TRBJ1-2 and V is TRBV29-1; the D gene is possibly TRBD1 (5 bases). CDR1 and CDR2 from the germline V gene are SQVTM and ANQGSEA. Trimming stripped 5 bases from V and 8 bases from J, with 24 bases between. CDR3 length: 15 residues. The CDR3: CSVWVRAEGWRGYTF. The CDR3 nucleotides are TGCAGCGTTTGGGTCAGGGCTGAAGGCTGGCGGGGCTACACCTTC. The full variable domain, completed using reference TRBV29-1 and TRBJ1-2, is SAVISQKPSRDICQRGTSLTIQCQVDSQVTMMFWYRQQPGQSLTLIATANQGSEATYESGFVIDKFPISRPNLTFSTLTVSNMSPEDSSIYLCSVWVRAEGWRGYTFGSGTRLTVV.

CDR3 sequence: CASSTGLNTDTQYF. The DNA of the CDR3 is TGTGCCAGCAGCACAGGACTAAACACAGATACGCAGTATTTT. V gene TRBV7-2 combines with J gene TRBJ2-3; maybe TRBD2 (6 bases). The V gene lost 5 bases and the J gene lost 2 bases, with 11 bases spanning the gap. CDR3 length: 14 amino acids. Germline V gene data show CDR1 as SGHTA and CDR2 as FQGNSA. Full variable domain (missing parts from reference TRBV7-2 and TRBJ2-3): GAGVSQSPSNKVTEKGKDVELRCDPISGHTALYWYRQSLGQGLEFLIYFQGNSAPDKSGLPSDRFSAERTGGSVSTLTIQRTQQEDSAVYLCASSTGLNTDTQYFGPGTRLTVL.

This chain joins TRBV5-5 and TRBJ2-7, with a possible D match to TRBD1 (5 bases). CDR1 SGHKS and CDR2 YYEKEE come from the germline V gene (reference sequence). With 4 bases removed from V and 0 bases from J, the gap between germline ends came to 14 bases. The CDR3 extends over 15 amino acids. The CDR3 DNA sequence: TGTGCCAGCAGCCCCACCCGACAGATCTCCTACGAGCAGTACTTC. This encodes CASSPTRQISYEQYF.

V usage is TRBV5-1 and J usage is TRBJ2-3; 7 nucleotides agree with TRBD1. Germline V gene lookup returns CDR1 SGHRS and CDR2 YFSETQ. Losses at the gene ends were 3 bases for V and 3 bases for J; bases not matched to a gene: 7. The CDR3 runs to 15 residues. CDR3 DNA: TGCGCCAGCAGCTCTAAATTACAGGGGACAGATACGCAGTATTTT. It translates to CASSSKLQGTDTQYF.

The chain joins TRBV18 to TRBJ1-1; D possibly corresponds to TRBD1 (5 bases). CDR3 size: 15 residues. In germline, CDR1 is KGHSH, CDR2 LQKENI. Trimming took off 3 bases at V and 3 bases at J, with 14 bases between the two ends. The chain's CDR3 is CASSPGGGFDTEAFF. The CDR3 coding sequence is TGTGCCAGCTCACCCGGCGGGGGTTTCGACACTGAAGCTTTCTTT.

The CDR3 region is CASSQGGAGDETQYF. The CDR3 coding sequence is TGCGCCAGCAGCCAAGGCGGGGCTGGGGACGAGACCCAGTACTTC. The V and J genes are TRBV4-1 and TRBJ2-5, with D possibly TRBD2 on 6 matching bases. The CDR3 loop spans 15 amino acids. Germline values: CDR1 MGHRA, CDR2 YSYEKL. V dropped 1 base and J dropped 5 bases, with 14 bases sitting between them.

The CDR3 spells CASAAHTNEKLFF. CDR3 nucleotides: TGTGCCAGCGCTGCACATACCAATGAAAAACTGTTTTTT. The chain carries TRBV7-8 and TRBJ1-4; D gene unclear. CDR1 and CDR2 (germline): SGHVS, FQNEAQ. CDR3 size: 13 residues. Trimming cost V 8 bases and J 5 bases, with 12 bases left between them.

The rearrangement joins TRBV9 to TRBJ1-1; 9 nucleotides align to TRBD1. Germline trimming cut 3 bases from V and 1 base from J; bases unmatched to any gene: 10. The CDR3 is 17 amino acids. Per germline, CDR1 SGDLS and CDR2 YYNGEE. The CDR3 DNA reads as TGTGCCAGCAGCGAGGGGGACAGGGAGTTGTGGAACACTGAAGCTTTCTTT. This gives the protein CASSEGDRELWNTEAFF.

The CDR3 region is CASSRGQGDTGELFF. The CDR3, as DNA: TGCGCCAGCAGCCGGGGACAGGGGGACACCGGGGAGCTGTTTTTT. The genes are TRBV5-1 and TRBJ2-2; TRBD1 aligns across 11 bases. With V trimmed by 4 bases and J by 3 bases, 2 bases remained unmatched. Germline V gene lookup returns CDR1 SGHRS and CDR2 YFSETQ. The CDR3 is 15 residues long. The full variable domain, its missing parts supplied by reference TRBV5-1 and TRBJ2-2, is KAGVTQTPRYLIKTRGQQVTLSCSPISGHRSVSWYQQTPGQGLQFLFEYFSETQRNKGNFPGRFSGRQFSNSRSEMNVSTLELGDSALYLCASSRGQGDTGELFFGEGSRLTVL.

The gene calls are TRBV5-1 and TRBJ1-1; a possible D gene is TRBD1 (5 bases). Per germline, CDR1 SGHRS and CDR2 YFSETQ. CDR3 length: 14 amino acids. Trimming pared 5 bases from V and 3 bases from J, leaving 14 bases between. This CDR3 reads CASRLNPGDTEAFF. The CDR3 bases are TGCGCCAGCAGGCTAAACCCGGGGGACACTGAAGCTTTCTTT. Drawing the rest from reference TRBV5-1 and TRBJ1-1, the complete variable domain is KAGVTQTPRYLIKTRGQQVTLSCSPISGHRSVSWYQQTPGQGLQFLFEYFSETQRNKGNFPGRFSGRQFSNSRSEMNVSTLELGDSALYLCASRLNPGDTEAFFGQGTRLTVV.

The chain joins TRBV5-1 to TRBJ2-7; 9 positions agree with TRBD1. Germline assignment: CDR1 SGHRS and CDR2 YFSETQ. The CDR3 sequence is 14 residues long. Germline trimming cut 4 bases from V and 9 bases from J; bases unmatched to any gene: 11. The CDR3 DNA reads TGCGCCAGCAGCGAACCGGGACAGGGAACGGCGCAGTACTTC. Translated, it gives CASSEPGQGTAQYF.

The chain employs TRBV6-6 and TRBJ2-1; TRBD1 is a possible D gene (6 bases). The CDR3 covers 15 residues. V was cut by 4 bases and J by 0 bases, with 10 bases left in between. Looked up from germline, CDR1 is MNHNY and CDR2 is SVGAGI (reference sequence). CDR3 bases: TGTGCCAGCAGTTCCTACAGGGACTCCTACAATGAGCAGTTCTTC. This encodes CASSSYRDSYNEQFF.

The gene calls are TRBV5-1 and TRBJ2-7, with unresolved D. CDR3 length: 11 residues. V lost 2 bases and J 3 bases, leaving 3 bases between the germline ends. Germline V lookup: CDR1 SGHRS, CDR2 YFSETQ. The CDR3: CASSLYYEQYF. CDR3 DNA: TGCGCCAGCAGCTTATACTACGAGCAGTACTTC.

The CDR3 loop reads CATSGTVTLGYTF. The CDR3 bases are TGTGCCACCAGCGGTACAGTAACTCTAGGCTACACCTTC. This chain uses TRBV15 with TRBJ1-2, with unresolved D. V was cut by 5 bases and J by 8 bases, with 15 bases left in between. CDR1 is LNHNV, CDR2 YYDKDF, per germline (reference sequence). The CDR3 length is 13 residues.

The chain carries TRBV2 and TRBJ1-5, with a weak D call TRBD1 (6 bases). The germline V and J ends were trimmed by 6 bases and 0 bases, with 9 bases remaining between them. There are 14 residues in the CDR3. Germline V gene lookup returns CDR1 SNHLY and CDR2 FYNNEI. The CDR3 sequence is CASRTGISNQPQHF. The CDR3 bases are TGTGCCAGCAGAACAGGGATTAGCAATCAGCCCCAGCATTTT.

The chain combines TRBV14 with TRBJ1-6; TRBD1 is a possible D gene (5 bases). Trimming pared 1 base from V and 6 bases from J, leaving 13 bases between. Germline CDR1 reads SGHDN; CDR2 reads FVKESK. This CDR3 has 16 residues. CDR3 sequence reads: CASSQGRGVGNSPLHF. DNA for the CDR3: TGTGCCAGCAGCCAAGGCCGGGGGGTTGGTAATTCACCCCTCCACTTT. The full variable domain, in which reference TRBV14 and TRBJ1-6 provide the parts outside the CDR3, is EAGVTQFPSHSVIEKGQTVTLRCDPISGHDNLYWYRRVMGKEIKFLLHFVKESKQDESGMPNNRFLAERTGGTYSTLKVQPAELEDSGVYFCASSQGRGVGNSPLHFGNGTRLTVT.

This clone was seen a few times. The rearrangement uses TRBV5-4 and TRBJ2-1, with D perhaps matching TRBD2 (5 bases). CDR3 length: 12 amino acids. Germline V gene data show CDR1 as SGHNT and CDR2 as YYREEE (reference sequence). The ends were cut back, 0 bases at V and 8 bases at J, with 6 bases in the middle. CDR3 sequence reads: CASSLGSDEQFF. CDR3 sequence (DNA): TGTGCCAGCAGCTTGGGTAGCGATGAGCAGTTCTTC.

Only one count was recorded for this clone. The chain combines TRBV19 with TRBJ1-2; D is ambiguous. The CDR3 covers 13 residues. Germline values: CDR1 LNHDA, CDR2 SQIVND (reference sequence). Trimming removed 3 bases from V and 3 bases from J, with 8 bases in between. The CDR3 sequence is CASSIGQYYGYTF. The CDR3 coding sequence is TGTGCCAGTAGTATTGGGCAGTACTATGGCTACACCTTC.

The chain has TRBV7-2 and TRBJ2-1; TRBD2 matches at 12 bases. J gave up 7 bases and V 4 bases, and 2 bases lay outside the gene matches. This CDR3 comprises 14 residues. Germline loops: CDR1 SGHTA, CDR2 FQGNSA. CDR3 bases: TGTGCCAGCAGCTGGACTAGCGGGGAGAATGAGCAGTTCTTC. It yields the protein CASSWTSGENEQFF. Full variable domain (remainder filled in from reference TRBV7-2 and TRBJ2-1): GAGVSQSPSNKVTEKGKDVELRCDPISGHTALYWYRQSLGQGLEFLIYFQGNSAPDKSGLPSDRFSAERTGGSVSTLTIQRTQQEDSAVYLCASSWTSGENEQFFGPGTRLTVL.

The rearrangement uses TRBV6-5 and TRBJ2-7; perhaps TRBD2 as D (5 bases). The germline V and J ends were trimmed by 5 bases and 1 base, with 12 bases remaining between them. Germline V gene sequence: CDR1 MNHEY, CDR2 SVGAGI. The CDR3 consists of 14 residues. CDR3 nucleotide sequence: TGTGCCAGCAGTCCTTACCGGGGATCCTACGAGCAGTACTTC. It yields the protein CASSPYRGSYEQYF.

The CDR3 is CASSLNRGDYNEQFF. The CDR3, as DNA: TGTGCCAGCAGCTTAAACAGGGGAGACTACAATGAGCAGTTCTTC. The rearrangement uses TRBV7-3 and TRBJ2-1; 7 bases are a match to TRBD1. This CDR3 is built from 15 residues. V was clipped by 1 base and J by 3 bases; unmatched bases: 3. Germline V gene lookup returns CDR1 SGHTA and CDR2 FQGTGA. Combining the CDR3 with reference TRBV7-3 and TRBJ2-1 gives the whole variable domain GAGVSQTPSNKVTEKGKYVELRCDPISGHTALYWYRQSLGQGPEFLIYFQGTGAADDSGLPNDRFFAVRPEGSVSTLKIQRTERGDSAVYLCASSLNRGDYNEQFFGPGTRLTVL.

The chain combines TRBV12-5 with TRBJ1-1; D gene unclear. The CDR3 totals 13 residues. Per germline, CDR1 LGHNT and CDR2 FRNRAP. Trimming left V 2 bases short and J 1 base short, with 5 bases between. CDR3 sequence (DNA): TGTGCTAGTGGTTTGACACCGAACACTGAAGCTTTCTTT. Its translation is CASGLTPNTEAFF.

The V and J genes are TRBV5-6 and TRBJ1-5; perhaps TRBD1 as D (6 bases). Germline values: CDR1 SGHDT, CDR2 YYEEEE. The CDR3 is 14 residues long. Trimming stripped 4 bases from V and 4 bases from J, with 12 bases between. The CDR3 loop reads CASSSDRTNQPQHF. CDR3 sequence (DNA): TGTGCCAGCAGCAGTGACAGGACGAATCAGCCCCAGCATTTT. Full variable domain (outside the CDR3, taken from reference TRBV5-6 and TRBJ1-5): DAGVTQSPTHLIKTRGQQVTLRCSPKSGHDTVSWYQQALGQGPQFIFQYYEEEERQRGNFPDRFSGHQFPNYSSELNVNALLLGDSALYLCASSSDRTNQPQHFGDGTRLSIL.

V and J are TRBV6-4 and TRBJ2-3, with 8 positions matching TRBD2. The germline gives CDR1 MRHNA, CDR2 SNTAGT. The V and J ends lost 0 bases and 4 bases, in that order; junction bases with no gene match: 3. The CDR3 length is 15 residues. The CDR3 DNA is TGTGCCAGCAGTGACTCCGGGGGGGCATCAGATACGCAGTATTTT. Its translation: CASSDSGGASDTQYF.

This clone was seen once. The genes are TRBV5-4 and TRBJ1-2; 9 bases fit TRBD1. The V segment lost 4 bases and the J segment 9 bases; nucleotides outside the gene matches: 10. Germline loops: CDR1 SGHNT, CDR2 YYREEE (reference sequence). The CDR3 has 14 residues. The CDR3 protein is CASSRDRDLHRYTF. CDR3 coding DNA: TGTGCCAGCAGCCGGGACAGGGATCTTCACCGCTACACCTTC.

The V and J genes are TRBV19 and TRBJ2-5, with a possible D match to TRBD2 (5 bases). Germline CDR1 LNHDA, CDR2 SQIVND (reference sequence). Trimming took off 4 bases at V and 1 base at J, with 13 bases between the two ends. This CDR3 has 15 amino acids. CDR3 DNA: TGTGCCAGTAGTAGGATTGGCGGGTCCCAAGAGACCCAGTACTTC. Protein sequence: CASSRIGGSQETQYF.